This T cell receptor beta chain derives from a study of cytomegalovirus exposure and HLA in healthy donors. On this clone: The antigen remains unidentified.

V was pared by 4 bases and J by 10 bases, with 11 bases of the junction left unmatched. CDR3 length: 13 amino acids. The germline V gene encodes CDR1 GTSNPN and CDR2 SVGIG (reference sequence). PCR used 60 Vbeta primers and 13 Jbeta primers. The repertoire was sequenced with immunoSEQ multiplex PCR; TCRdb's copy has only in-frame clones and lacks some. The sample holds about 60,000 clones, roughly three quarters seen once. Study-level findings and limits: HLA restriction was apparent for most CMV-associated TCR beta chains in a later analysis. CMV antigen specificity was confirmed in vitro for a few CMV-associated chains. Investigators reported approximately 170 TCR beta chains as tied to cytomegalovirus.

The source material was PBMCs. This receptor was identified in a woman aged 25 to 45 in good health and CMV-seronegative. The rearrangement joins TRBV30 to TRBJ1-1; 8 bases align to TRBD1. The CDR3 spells CAWTRGQGLGAFF. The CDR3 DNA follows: TGTGCCTGGACTCGAGGACAGGGATTAGGAGCTTTCTTT.